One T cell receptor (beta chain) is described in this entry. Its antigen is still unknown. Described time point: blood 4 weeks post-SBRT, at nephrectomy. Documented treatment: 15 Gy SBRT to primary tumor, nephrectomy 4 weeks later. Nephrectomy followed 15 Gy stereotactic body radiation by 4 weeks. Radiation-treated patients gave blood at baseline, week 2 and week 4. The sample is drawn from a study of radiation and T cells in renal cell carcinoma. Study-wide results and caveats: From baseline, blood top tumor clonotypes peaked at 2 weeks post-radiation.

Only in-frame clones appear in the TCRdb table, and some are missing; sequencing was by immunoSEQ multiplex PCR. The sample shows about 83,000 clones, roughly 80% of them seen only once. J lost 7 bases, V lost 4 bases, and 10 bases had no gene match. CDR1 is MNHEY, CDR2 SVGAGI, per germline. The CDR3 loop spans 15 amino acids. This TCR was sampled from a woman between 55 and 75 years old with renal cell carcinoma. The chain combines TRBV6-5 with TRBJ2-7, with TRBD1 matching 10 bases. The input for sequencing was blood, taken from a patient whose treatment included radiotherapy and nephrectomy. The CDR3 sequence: CASSSSGTGAPEQYF. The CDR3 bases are TGTGCCAGCAGTTCGTCCGGGACAGGGGCTCCGGAGCAGTACTTC.